Below, 23 T cell receptor beta chains from the same sample are listed, as sequenced in a study of cytomegalovirus exposure and HLA in healthy donors. PCR used 60 Vbeta primers and 13 Jbeta primers. The table came from immunoSEQ multiplex PCR; TCRdb's copy has only in-frame clones and leaves some out. The sample lists over 150,000 clones, about four fifths occurring once. Sequencing used PBMCs. The receptors derive from a girl aged 5-17 years in good health and CMV-seropositive.

This sequence joins TRBV7-2 and TRBJ1-2, with D tentatively TRBD1 (5 bases). The ends were cut back, 1 base at V and 4 bases at J, with 13 bases in the middle. Looked up from germline, CDR1 is SGHTA and CDR2 is FQGNSA. The CDR3 is 15 amino acids. The CDR3 region is CASSLGGDRGYGYTF. The CDR3 DNA is TGTGCCAGCAGCTTAGGGGGGGACCGGGGCTATGGCTACACCTTC.

The rearrangement joins TRBV4-1 to TRBJ2-7; 7 nucleotides agree with TRBD1. Trimming removed 2 bases from V and 2 bases from J; junction bases left unmatched: 6. The germline V gene encodes CDR1 MGHRA and CDR2 YSYEKL. CDR3 length: 15 residues. The CDR3 sequence: CASSQPGQPAYEQYF. DNA of the CDR3: TGCGCCAGCAGCCAACCGGGACAGCCGGCCTACGAGCAGTACTTC.

The sample holds a few counts of this clone. The chain carries TRBV6-6 and TRBJ1-1; D not certain. The germline V gene encodes CDR1 MNHNY and CDR2 SVGAGI (reference sequence). CDR3 length: 16 residues. Trimming took 5 bases from V and 2 from J, leaving 18 bases between them. The CDR3 reads CASSPFTVLINTEAFF. Written as DNA, the CDR3 is TGTGCCAGCAGTCCTTTCACAGTTTTAATCAACACTGAAGCTTTCTTT.

The V and J genes are TRBV7-8 and TRBJ1-6; tentatively, D is TRBD1 (6 bases). CDR1 and CDR2 (germline): SGHVS, FQNEAQ. Trimming shortened V by 5 bases and J by 9 bases, and 20 bases separated the two germline ends. The length of the CDR3 is 16 residues. CDR3 region: CASSLEIQGSGSPLHF. The CDR3 DNA reads TGTGCCAGCAGCCTCGAGATCCAGGGGTCGGGTTCACCCCTCCACTTT.

V is TRBV29-1 and J is TRBJ2-1, with a weak D call TRBD1 (6 bases). V lost 7 bases to trimming and J lost 10 bases, with 20 bases between them. This CDR3 has 13 amino acids. Per the germline V gene, CDR1 is SQVTM and CDR2 is ANQGSEA. CDR3 in DNA: TGCAGCGATGGGACACCCCCCGGCGGGGAGCAGTTCTTC. Translating gives CSDGTPPGGEQFF.

In this sample, this clone turned up once. The J gene is TRBJ1-4, the V gene TRBV7-2; no clear D gene. Germline CDR1 reads SGHTA; CDR2 reads FQGNSA. CDR3 length: 14 amino acids. Trimming removed 1 base at V and 4 bases at J, with 7 bases between. The CDR3 bases are TGTGCCAGCAGCTTAGGAGGGATTAATGAAAAACTGTTTTTT. It is translated as CASSLGGINEKLFF.

This clone appeared a few times. This chain uses TRBV27 with TRBJ1-5, with 8 positions matching TRBD1. Germline CDR1 is MNHEY and CDR2 is SMNVEV (reference sequence). The junction had 13 bases not matched to a gene; V was cut back by 6 bases and J by 0 bases. CDR3 size: 18 residues. The CDR3 reads CASRPGTGPSVSNQPQHF. CDR3 DNA: TGTGCCAGCAGACCCGGGACAGGTCCGAGCGTTAGCAATCAGCCCCAGCATTTT.

CDR3 in DNA: TGTGCTAGTGGTTTGGGCCAACAGGGATTGAACACTGAAGCTTTCTTT. It is translated as CASGLGQQGLNTEAFF. J is TRBJ1-1 and V is TRBV12-5, with D possibly TRBD1 on 6 matching bases. The V gene lost 1 base and the J gene lost 0 bases, with 12 bases spanning the gap. This CDR3 comprises 16 residues. Per germline, CDR1 LGHNT and CDR2 FRNRAP.

The CDR3, as DNA: TGTGCCAGCAGCCGACCCGGGACAGGGTACTACGAGCAGTACTTC. Translating gives CASSRPGTGYYEQYF. This chain links TRBV5-5 with TRBJ2-7; 9 bases are shared with TRBD1. CDR3 length equals 15 residues. CDR1 and CDR2 (germline): SGHKS, YYEKEE (reference sequence). After removal of 4 bases from V and 3 bases from J, the junction contained 8 bases not matched to a gene.

The rearrangement uses TRBV13 and TRBJ2-6; D remains ambiguous. From germline, CDR1 is PRHDT and CDR2 FYEKMQ (reference sequence). The CDR3 runs to 14 residues. Trimming removed 2 bases at V and 2 bases at J, with 4 bases between. The CDR3 loop is CASSLSTGANVLTF. DNA for the CDR3: TGTGCCAGCAGCTTATCTACTGGGGCCAACGTCCTGACTTTC.

The rearrangement links TRBV21-1 to TRBJ2-1; the table's D gene call, TRBD1, was not cross checked with the DNA. TRBV21-1 is a pseudogene. The CDR3 consists of 19 residues. Here the CDR3 DNA reads TGTGCCAGCAGCCGGAAGGTGAGAGGACAGGGCAATTTGTGCAATGAGCAGTTCTTC. Its protein product is CASSRKVRGQGNLCNEQFF.

This chain connects TRBV19 to TRBJ1-3, with 8 bases lining up with TRBD1. The CDR3 has 16 residues. The germline CDR1 and CDR2 sequences are LNHDA and SQIVND (reference sequence). With V trimmed by 4 bases and J by 2 bases, 7 bases remained unmatched. The CDR3 DNA sequence: TGTGCCAGTAGTACGTATGACAGGGGCGCTGGAAACACCATATATTTT. Protein: CASSTYDRGAGNTIYF.

This chain connects TRBV7-8 to TRBJ1-1; D gene uncertain. Per the germline V gene, CDR1 is SGHVS and CDR2 is FQNEAQ. V lost 0 bases and J 7 bases, leaving 9 bases between the germline ends. There are 13 residues in the CDR3. The DNA of the CDR3 is TGTGCCAGCAGCTTAGCGGAGACCCTTGAAGCTTTCTTT. Amino acid sequence: CASSLAETLEAFF.

This chain connects TRBV7-9 to TRBJ1-3; no firm D call. Germline loops: CDR1 SEHNR, CDR2 FQNEAQ (reference sequence). V was cut by 2 bases and J by 4 bases, with 3 bases left in between. CDR3 length: 12 residues. The CDR3 protein is CASSLLGNTIYF. CDR3 coding DNA: TGTGCCAGCAGCTTATTAGGAAACACCATATATTTT.

This clone has just one count. The gene calls are TRBV11-2 and TRBJ2-5; D is uncertain. V dropped 4 bases and J dropped 4 bases, with 7 bases sitting between them. CDR3 length: 12 residues. Per the germline V gene, CDR1 is SGHAT and CDR2 is FQNNGV. CDR3 coding DNA: TGTGCCAGCAGCTCCCTCGGAGAGACCCAGTACTTC. Translated, it gives CASSSLGETQYF.

The rearrangement links TRBV11-3 to TRBJ2-3, with 9 bases that match TRBD1. V was clipped by 3 bases and J by 5 bases; unmatched bases: 3. CDR3 length equals 14 residues. In germline, CDR1 is SGHNT, CDR2 YENEEA. CDR3 region: CASSLTGGLDTQYF. In nucleotides, the CDR3 is TGTGCCAGCAGCTTGACAGGGGGTTTAGATACGCAGTATTTT.

The chain is built from TRBV2 and TRBJ2-1; D is ambiguous. V was trimmed by 5 bases and J by 6 bases, leaving 5 bases between them. In germline, CDR1 is SNHLY, CDR2 FYNNEI. The CDR3 is 11 amino acids. In nucleotides, the CDR3 is TGTGCCAGCAGTCCGCGCAATGAGCAGTTCTTC. Translating gives CASSPRNEQFF.

The chain recombines TRBV4-2 with TRBJ2-7; a weak D match, TRBD2 (5 bases). The CDR3 loop spans 15 amino acids. V was pared by 4 bases and J by 3 bases, with 16 bases between. CDR1 LGHNA and CDR2 YNFKEQ come from the germline V gene. CDR3: CASSPSLKLGYEQYF. The CDR3 nucleotides are TGTGCCAGCAGCCCGAGCCTGAAACTAGGCTACGAGCAGTACTTC.

The chain links TRBV27 to TRBJ2-7; no firm D call. V dropped 4 bases and J dropped 1 base, with 2 bases sitting between them. CDR3 length: 11 residues. Germline-derived CDR1 and CDR2 are MNHEY and SMNVEV (reference sequence). The CDR3 here is CASSSSYEQYF. In DNA, the CDR3 is TGTGCCAGCAGTTCGTCCTACGAGCAGTACTTC.

This sequence joins TRBV5-1 and TRBJ1-4, with D possibly being TRBD1 (5 bases). Trimming left V 4 bases short and J 2 bases short, with 15 bases between. The CDR3 has 16 residues. Germline V gene lookup returns CDR1 SGHRS and CDR2 YFSETQ. In nucleotides, the CDR3 is TGCGCCAGCAGCCCACAGGTGCCCGGTACTAATGAAAAACTGTTTTTT. As protein: CASSPQVPGTNEKLFF.

This sequence joins TRBV4-1 and TRBJ2-5; 12 bases are a match to TRBD2. CDR3 size: 19 residues. CDR1 is MGHRA and CDR2 is YSYEKL in the germline V gene. V gave up 1 base and J gave up 0 bases; unmatched junction bases: 9. Written as DNA, the CDR3 is TGCGCCAGCAGCCAAGTCCGGACTAGCGGGGCTCCGTACCAAGAGACCCAGTACTTC. Protein sequence: CASSQVRTSGAPYQETQYF.

This clone was detected only a few times. The chain employs TRBV6-6 and TRBJ1-5; a possible D gene is TRBD1 (6 bases). The CDR3 totals 14 residues. Deletions cut 2 bases from V and 11 bases from J, with 16 bases between. Germline CDR1 reads MNHNY; CDR2 reads SVGAGI (reference sequence). CDR3 in amino acids: CASSYVQTGPTQHF. The CDR3 coding sequence is TGTGCCAGCAGTTACGTCCAGACAGGACCTACCCAGCATTTT.

The chain employs TRBV7-9 and TRBJ1-1, with 11 bases identical to TRBD1. This CDR3 is built from 15 residues. The ends lost 1 base at V and 5 bases at J; junction bases unmatched: 3. Germline assignment: CDR1 SEHNR and CDR2 FQNEAQ (reference sequence). Here the CDR3 DNA reads TGTGCCAGCAGCTTAGGGGACAGGGGGTCGACTGAAGCTTTCTTT. This translates into CASSLGDRGSTEAFF. Looking up the rest from reference TRBV7-9 and TRBJ1-1 gives the full variable domain: DTGVSQNPRHKITKRGQNVTFRCDPISEHNRLYWYRQTLGQGPEFLTYFQNEAQLEKSRLLSDRFSAERPKGSFSTLEIQRTEQGDSAMYLCASSLGDRGSTEAFFGQGTRLTVV.